The clone carrying this TCR beta chain was counted only a few times. The V gene end was trimmed by 4 bases and the J gene end by 7 bases; junction bases not matched to a gene: 7. There are 14 residues in the CDR3. Per germline, CDR1 SNHLY and CDR2 FYNNEI. This record belongs to a study of blood T cell repertoires in COVID-19. About the study: Specimens from acute and convalescent COVID-19 originated in the United States, Italy and Spain. The cDNA or gDNA used as material had been derived from T cells, B-cell-depleted T cells, or PBMCs.

The authors' processing: Estimation of nucleated cell counts relied on the amplification of reference gene primers. Profiled with immunoSEQ multiplex PCR; TCRdb holds only in-frame clones, not every one. The V and J calls and clone size are taken from that table; D and trimming were inferred from the DNA. The data hold some 110,000 clones, with roughly 83% observed a single time. Material for sequencing was peripheral blood. The chain uses TRBV2 and TRBJ1-5; 7 bases map to TRBD1. The receptor was derived from a woman of 80 years or more with active or convalescent COVID-19. The CDR3 spells CASSVGQDLQPQHF. The CDR3 region has the DNA TGTGCCAGCAGTGTCGGACAGGACCTGCAGCCCCAGCATTTT.